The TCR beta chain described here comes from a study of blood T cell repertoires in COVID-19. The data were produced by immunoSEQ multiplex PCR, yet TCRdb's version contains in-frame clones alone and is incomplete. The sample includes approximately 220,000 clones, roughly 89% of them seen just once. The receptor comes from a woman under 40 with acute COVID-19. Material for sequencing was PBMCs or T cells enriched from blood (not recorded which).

As DNA, the CDR3 is TGTGCCAGCAGCCAAGGGCCCAGCGGGGGGGGCGATGAGCAGTTCTTC. As protein: CASSQGPSGGGDEQFF. The chain links TRBV4-2 to TRBJ2-1; 10 bases line up with TRBD2. Losses at the gene ends were 1 base for V and 8 bases for J; bases not matched to a gene: 8. This CDR3 is 16 amino acids long. The germline V gene has CDR1 LGHNA and CDR2 YNFKEQ.